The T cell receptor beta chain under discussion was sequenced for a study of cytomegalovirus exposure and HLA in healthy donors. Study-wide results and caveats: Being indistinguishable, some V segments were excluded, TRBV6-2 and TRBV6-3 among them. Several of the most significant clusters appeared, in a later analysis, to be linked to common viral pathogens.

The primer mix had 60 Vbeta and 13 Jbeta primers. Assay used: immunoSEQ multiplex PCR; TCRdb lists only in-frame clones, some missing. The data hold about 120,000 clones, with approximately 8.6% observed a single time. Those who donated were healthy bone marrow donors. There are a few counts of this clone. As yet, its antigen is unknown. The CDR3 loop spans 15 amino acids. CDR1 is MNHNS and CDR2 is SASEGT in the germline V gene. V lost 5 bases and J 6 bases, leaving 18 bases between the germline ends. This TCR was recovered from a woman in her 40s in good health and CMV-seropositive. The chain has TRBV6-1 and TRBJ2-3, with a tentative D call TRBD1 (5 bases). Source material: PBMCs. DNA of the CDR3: TGTGCCAGCAGTTGGAGCCGGACATCAGAGGATACGCAGTATTTT. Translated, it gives CASSWSRTSEDTQYF.